This T cell receptor (beta chain) was recorded in a study of blood T cells in healthy people across ages. The study, taken as a whole, reports: A roughly linear fall in TCR beta diversity per million T cells was seen with increasing age. Diversity estimates drawn from one million T cells were deemed underestimates.

Of note for this clonotype: Its specificity is unknown.

The CDR3 spans 14 residues. Germline lookup yields CDR1 SNHLY and CDR2 FYNNEI. The V gene lost 7 bases and the J gene lost 2 bases, with 12 bases spanning the gap. Together with a sample-barcoded 5' primer, a J-beta primer mix was included in a second PCR lasting about 6 to 12 cycles. One entry per CDR3 protein results from TCRdb running MiXCR on the 5' RACE reads. The data show around 650,000 distinct CDR3 sequences, around 32% seen once. The rearrangement uses TRBV2 and TRBJ2-1, with D possibly TRBD1 on 5 matching bases. This receptor was identified in an elderly woman in good health. Sequenced material: blood. The CDR3 DNA follows: TGTGCCAGCAACGCGGAGACAGCCTACAATGAGCAGTTCTTC. This codes for CASNAETAYNEQFF.